Each of the 18 T cell receptor beta chains below was sequenced from the same sample in a study of blood T cell repertoires in COVID-19. Generated by immunoSEQ multiplex PCR, the TCRdb table keeps only in-frame clones and is missing some. Seen here are 150,000 to 200,000 clones, roughly 86% observed once, and the top ten hold approximately 1.4%. The sequenced material came from peripheral blood. Receptor source: a woman aged 45-65 years with acute or convalescent COVID-19.

The J gene is TRBJ1-1, the V gene TRBV19; possible D gene TRBD1, 6 bases. The CDR3 spans 15 residues. Germline V gives CDR1 LNHDA, CDR2 SQIVND (reference sequence). Trimming pared 5 bases from V and 3 bases from J, leaving 16 bases between. In nucleotides, the CDR3 is TGTGCCAGTAGTCGTAAGGGGGTACAGGACACTGAAGCTTTCTTT. This gives the protein CASSRKGVQDTEAFF.

The chain recombines TRBV10-3 with TRBJ2-7; possibly TRBD1 for D (5 bases). The length of the CDR3 is 13 residues. Germline V CDR1 and CDR2: ENHRY, SYGVKD. V lost 3 bases and J lost 7, with 13 bases in between. This CDR3 is CAISEGQAGEQYF. CDR3 DNA sequence: TGTGCCATCAGTGAAGGTCAGGCAGGGGAGCAGTACTTC.

This chain uses TRBV11-2 with TRBJ2-7; no clear D. The CDR3 has 12 residues. Germline loops: CDR1 SGHAT, CDR2 FQNNGV. V was clipped by 3 bases and J by 2 bases, with 5 bases between them. The CDR3: CASSFAAYEQYF. The CDR3 DNA reads as TGTGCCAGCAGCTTTGCGGCCTACGAGCAGTACTTC.

This rearrangement joins TRBV7-8 to TRBJ2-3, with no clear D. This CDR3 contains 14 residues. CDR1 and CDR2 from the germline V gene are SGHVS and FQNEAQ. The germline V and J ends were trimmed by 5 bases and 4 bases, with 13 bases remaining between them. The chain's CDR3 is CASSSARLPDTQYF. Written as DNA, the CDR3 is TGTGCCAGCAGCAGTGCCCGGTTGCCAGATACGCAGTATTTT.

A few counts support this clone. J is TRBJ2-7 and V is TRBV4-2; TRBD2 agrees at 9 bases. V shed 5 bases and J 0 bases; nucleotides not matched to a gene: 5. The V gene's germline CDR1 is LGHNA and CDR2 YNFKEQ. CDR3 length: 15 amino acids. The CDR3 region is CASSISGGISYEQYF. DNA for the CDR3: TGTGCCAGCAGCATCAGCGGGGGGATCTCCTACGAGCAGTACTTC.

The rearrangement links TRBV19 to TRBJ1-2; tentatively, D is TRBD1 (6 bases). CDR3 length equals 15 residues. V dropped 10 bases and J dropped 5 bases, with 23 bases sitting between them. Germline V lookup: CDR1 LNHDA, CDR2 SQIVND (reference sequence). The CDR3 here is CATIDRTALNYGYTF. The CDR3 DNA sequence: TGTGCCACTATCGACCGGACAGCCCTAAATTATGGCTACACCTTC.

The chain carries TRBV7-2 and TRBJ1-6, with D maybe TRBD1 (6 bases). The V and J ends lost 3 bases and 7 bases respectively, with 10 bases between them. There are 14 residues in the CDR3. The germline gives CDR1 SGHTA, CDR2 FQGNSA. CDR3 loop: CASSFQGYNSPLHF. The CDR3 nucleotides are TGTGCCAGCAGCTTCCAGGGGTACAATTCACCCCTCCACTTT.

The rearrangement uses TRBV6-2 or TRBV6-3 and TRBJ2-1; 12 bases line up with TRBD2. Trimming took 0 bases from V and 6 from J; bases not matched to a gene: 9. The CDR3 has 18 residues. Germline CDR1 and CDR2: MNHEY and SVGEGT. CDR3 nucleotides: TGTGCCAGCAGTTACTCGAACCCTCTAGCGGGGGGGATCAATGAGCAGTTCTTC. It specifies CASSYSNPLAGGINEQFF.

This clone was counted once. The V and J genes are TRBV7-9 and TRBJ2-7; 14 bases map to TRBD2. Trimming at V came to 6 bases and at J to 2 bases, leaving 3 bases not matched to a gene. Germline CDR1 reads SEHNR; CDR2 reads FQNEAQ (reference sequence). This CDR3 region has 15 residues. The CDR3: CASRPGLAGAYEQYF. CDR3 nucleotide sequence: TGTGCCAGCAGACCGGGACTAGCGGGAGCCTACGAGCAGTACTTC.

The chain employs TRBV5-8 and TRBJ2-2; TRBD2 agrees at 9 bases. The CDR3 is 15 residues long. The V gene's germline CDR1 is SGHTS and CDR2 YDEGEE. The trim removed 2 bases at V and 6 bases at J, leaving 5 bases unmatched. The CDR3 DNA reads TGTGCCAGCAGCTTCGGGGTAGCGGGGGCCGGGGAGCTGTTTTTT. This gives the protein CASSFGVAGAGELFF.

The chain joins TRBV7-6 to TRBJ1-1; TRBD1 is a possible D gene (6 bases). The CDR3 contains 14 residues. Trimming removed 5 bases from V and 1 base from J, with 11 bases in between. Germline values: CDR1 SGHVS, CDR2 FNYEAQ. CDR3 nucleotides: TGTGCCAGCAGCACCCGACAGGCGAACACTGAAGCTTTCTTT. Its protein is CASSTRQANTEAFF.

V and J are TRBV18 and TRBJ2-2; 11 bases are shared with TRBD2. The germline V gene encodes CDR1 KGHSH and CDR2 LQKENI. Trimming removed 3 bases from V and 2 bases from J; junction bases left unmatched: 8. This CDR3 has 18 amino acids. The CDR3: CASSPRVAGGPNTGELFF. The CDR3, as DNA: TGTGCCAGCTCACCGAGAGTAGCGGGGGGGCCAAACACCGGGGAGCTGTTTTTT.

The chain is built from TRBV7-2 and TRBJ2-1; possible D gene TRBD2, 7 bases. V was trimmed by 5 bases and J by 10 bases, leaving 12 bases between them. There are 12 residues in the CDR3. Germline V gives CDR1 SGHTA, CDR2 FQGNSA. The CDR3 sequence is CASSTSGGEQFF. CDR3 DNA: TGTGCCAGCAGCACCTCGGGGGGCGAGCAGTTCTTC.

The chain uses TRBV10-2 and TRBJ1-1; 7 positions agree with TRBD1. The V segment lost 0 bases and the J segment 7 bases; nucleotides outside the gene matches: 17. Germline V gives CDR1 WSHSY, CDR2 SAAADI. This CDR3 comprises 18 residues. For the CDR3, the DNA is TGCGCCAGCAGTGAGTCTACAGGGGTCAAAAGAGGGGTGGTTGAAGCTTTCTTT. Its translation: CASSESTGVKRGVVEAFF.

The chain joins TRBV3-1 (or the pseudogene TRBV3-2) to TRBJ2-1, with TRBD2 matching over 7 bases. CDR3 length equals 16 residues. Germline V gives CDR1 LGHDT, CDR2 YNNKEL (reference sequence). The junction had 8 bases not matched to a gene; V was cut back by 3 bases and J by 3 bases. CDR3 region: CASSHYGGTNYNEQFF. The CDR3 DNA sequence: TGTGCCAGCAGCCACTACGGGGGGACTAACTACAATGAGCAGTTCTTC.

The chain links TRBV4-2 to TRBJ1-2, with 11 bases aligning to TRBD1. The CDR3 consists of 16 residues. Germline V gene lookup returns CDR1 LGHNA and CDR2 YNFKEQ. Trimming at V came to 4 bases and at J to 0 bases, leaving 4 bases not matched to a gene. CDR3 sequence reads: CASSPWDRGSNYGYTF. As DNA, the CDR3 is TGTGCCAGCAGCCCTTGGGACAGGGGGTCTAACTATGGCTACACCTTC.

DNA of the CDR3: TGTGCCAGCAGCTTAAGCCGGACAGGGATGAACACTGAAGCTTTCTTT. It specifies CASSLSRTGMNTEAFF. The chain has TRBV7-2 and TRBJ1-1; TRBD1 agrees at 8 bases. This CDR3 has 16 residues. In germline, CDR1 is SGHTA, CDR2 FQGNSA. After removal of 2 bases from V and 0 bases from J, the junction contained 5 bases not matched to a gene.

V usage is TRBV19 and J usage is TRBJ2-7; 9 positions match TRBD1. Germline lookup yields CDR1 LNHDA and CDR2 SQIVND (reference sequence). The CDR3 covers 16 residues. The trim removed 5 bases at V and 2 bases at J, leaving 10 bases unmatched. In DNA form, the CDR3 reads TGTGCCAGTAGTCAATCCGGGACAGGGAACCCCTACGAGCAGTACTTC. Protein: CASSQSGTGNPYEQYF. Full variable domain (rest looked up from reference TRBV19 and TRBJ2-7): DGGITQSPKYLFRKEGQNVTLSCEQNLNHDAMYWYRQDPGQGLRLIYYSQIVNDFQKGDIAEGYSVSREKKESFPLTVTSAQKNPTAFYLCASSQSGTGNPYEQYFGPGTRLTVT.